A selection of T cell receptor beta chains follows, all from one sample in a study of T cell repertoires in cytomegalovirus infection. TCRdb processed the reads anew with MiXCR; each CDR3 protein has one entry. The data show 700,000 to 900,000 distinct CDR3 sequences, 25% to 35% seen once. These receptors are not linked to any known antigen. The input for sequencing was cultured CD8+ T cells from PBMCs, taken from culture after CMV antigen stimulation. All receptors derive from a human donor in good health (CMV status not recorded). Some clones in this sample may be carry-over from other donors' samples. Both conserved end residues are part of each CDR3.

v_call: TRBV6-2/TRBV6-3
j_call: TRBJ2-3
cdr3_aa: CASFTLGDTQYF

v_call: TRBV29-1
j_call: TRBJ2-6
cdr3_aa: CSVATVTRANVLTF

v_call: TRBV25-1
j_call: TRBJ2-1
cdr3_aa: CASSEGRGGNEQFF

v_call: TRBV12-3/TRBV12-4
j_call: TRBJ2-2
cdr3_aa: CASSLTQVYTGELFF

v_call: TRBV7-9
j_call: TRBJ2-3
cdr3_aa: CASSPLDGTTDTQYF

v_call: TRBV25-1
j_call: TRBJ1-2
cdr3_aa: CASSETNTANYGYTF

v_call: TRBV7-9
j_call: TRBJ1-2
cdr3_aa: CASSPGPQGYTF

v_call: TRBV7-9
j_call: TRBJ2-7
cdr3_aa: CASSFPTTGGYEQYF

v_call: TRBV6-4
j_call: TRBJ2-1
cdr3_aa: CASSDSIWVGAAEQFF

v_call: TRBV9
j_call: TRBJ1-1
cdr3_aa: CASSRGGGTGKNTEAFF

v_call: TRBV7-2
j_call: TRBJ2-1
cdr3_aa: CASSLGDYNEQFF

v_call: TRBV7-9
j_call: TRBJ1-4
cdr3_aa: CASSLTSTNEKLFF

v_call: TRBV7-2
j_call: TRBJ1-4
cdr3_aa: CASSSFLTNEKLFF

v_call: TRBV10-3
j_call: TRBJ2-1
cdr3_aa: CAISTTSGDSSYNEQFF

v_call: TRBV7-6
j_call: TRBJ1-3
cdr3_aa: CASSLVTGPRNTIYF

v_call: TRBV7-6
j_call: TRBJ2-7
cdr3_aa: CASSLAETGPGGEQYF

v_call: TRBV5-4
j_call: TRBJ1-2
cdr3_aa: CASSLDSEGRGVYGYTF

v_call: TRBV7-8
j_call: TRBJ1-4
cdr3_aa: CASSPRGQGPGGLFF

v_call: TRBV19
j_call: TRBJ1-3
cdr3_aa: CASIDRGLGNTIYF

v_call: TRBV6-1
j_call: TRBJ2-5
cdr3_aa: CASSDGRSWRETQYF

v_call: TRBV5-4
j_call: TRBJ1-1
cdr3_aa: CASSPAGGRETEAFF

v_call: TRBV27
j_call: TRBJ2-2
cdr3_aa: CASSTRPGGELFF

v_call: TRBV7-9
j_call: TRBJ2-2
cdr3_aa: CASSPLQGSNTGELFF

v_call: TRBV7-2
j_call: TRBJ2-5
cdr3_aa: CASSLGLARGGHGETQYF

v_call: TRBV15
j_call: TRBJ1-6
cdr3_aa: CATSENNSPLHF

v_call: TRBV2
j_call: TRBJ1-1
cdr3_aa: CASILGRVAFF

v_call: TRBV4-1
j_call: TRBJ1-1
cdr3_aa: CASSIRQGNTEAFF